What follows are 13 T cell receptor beta chains derived from one specimen sequenced in a study of post-analysis software for immune sequencing data. The library was made from cDNA and included unique molecular identifiers. Each CDR3 protein gets one entry after TCRdb re-called the PCR reads with MiXCR. This table has about 400,000 distinct CDR3 sequences, roughly 38% appearing once. Antigen specificity for these receptors is unknown. General observations from the study: TRBV5-6, TRBV5-1 and TRBV20-1 belonged to a set of roughly five TRBV segments that were more frequent in patients than controls.

Sequencing was done on a sample of blood. The receptors were gathered from a girl aged 5-17 years with multiple sclerosis.

The V gene is TRBV27, the J gene TRBJ2-3; D is possibly TRBD2 (5 bases). CDR1 and CDR2 from the germline V gene are MNHEY and SMNVEV (reference sequence). V was cut by 8 bases and J by 2 bases, with 20 bases left in between. The CDR3 spans 16 residues. This CDR3 is CASALKGGPITDTQYF. The CDR3 nucleotides are TGTGCCAGCGCACTCAAGGGCGGGCCGATCACAGATACGCAGTATTTT.

Of note for this clonotype: At one end the junction does not follow the germline gene, possibly because of a read error. The gene calls are TRBV19 and TRBJ1-5; D not resolved. The CDR3 spans 15 residues. Germline-derived CDR1 and CDR2 are LNHDA and SQIVND (reference sequence). The CDR3 sequence is CASSMIRATNHPQHF. CDR3 in DNA: TGTGCCAGTAGTATGATTCGGGCTACAAATCACCCCCAGCATTTT. Looking up the rest from reference TRBV19 and TRBJ1-5 gives the full variable domain: DGGITQSPKYLFRKEGQNVTLSCEQNLNHDAMYWYRQDPGQGLRLIYYSQIVNDFQKGDIAEGYSVSREKKESFPLTVTSAQKNPTAFYLCASSMIRATNHPQHFGDGTRLSIL.

The CDR3 here is CASSFIGRGRANEKLFF. For the CDR3, the DNA is TGTGCCAGCAGTTTTATCGGGAGGGGGCGTGCTAATGAAAAACTGTTTTTT. The V gene is TRBV12-3 or TRBV12-4, the J gene TRBJ1-4, with TRBD1 matching over 7 bases. Trimming at V came to 3 bases and at J to 3 bases, leaving 10 bases not matched to a gene. This CDR3 has 17 residues.

This chain links TRBV6-1 with TRBJ2-3; D gene uncertain. CDR1 is MNHNS, CDR2 SASEGT, per germline. V lost 6 bases, J lost 4 bases, and 14 bases lay in between. The CDR3 runs to 14 residues. The CDR3 DNA reads as TGTGCCAGCAGGATCTACCATACCGCAGATACGCAGTATTTT. Translation gives CASRIYHTADTQYF.

This clonotype has more than one count but fewer than ten. CDR3 protein: CASSLAIRDGSTPGYGYTF. CDR3 nucleotides: TGTGCCAGCAGCTTAGCAATCCGGGACGGCTCGACGCCAGGCTATGGCTACACCTTC. The chain carries TRBV7-9 and TRBJ1-2; D possibly corresponds to TRBD1 (5 bases). V lost 0 bases and J lost 4, with 24 bases in between. Germline V CDR1 and CDR2: SEHNR, FQNEAQ (reference sequence). The CDR3 spans 19 residues.

This clonotype has a handful of counts. The chain combines TRBV6-1 with TRBJ2-5; TRBD1 matches 10 bases. The CDR3 runs to 17 residues. The germline CDR1 and CDR2 sequences are MNHNS and SASEGT. V was clipped by 6 bases and J by 4 bases; unmatched bases: 14. DNA of the CDR3: TGTGCCAGCAGCCCTACTGCTTCGACAGGGGGCCCAGAGACCCAGTACTTC. The encoded protein is CASSPTASTGGPETQYF.

This clonotype was detected once. CDR3 bases: TGTGCCAGCAGTTTGTGGAGGGGACAAGAGACCCAGTACTTC. Translation gives CASSLWRGQETQYF. The chain joins TRBV27 to TRBJ2-5; possibly TRBD2 for D (6 bases). The CDR3 totals 14 residues. Germline V gives CDR1 MNHEY, CDR2 SMNVEV (reference sequence). Trimming stripped 3 bases from V and 2 bases from J, with 10 bases between.

The rearrangement uses TRBV7-2 and TRBJ2-5; D call uncertain. Near its end, the DNA agrees better with TRBJ2-7, so the J call may be wrong. From germline, CDR1 is SGHTA and CDR2 FQGNSA. This CDR3 region has 15 residues. CDR3 bases: TGTGCCAGCAGCTTAGTATGGGCGTTGGAGCGCGAGCAGTACTTC. Protein sequence: CASSLVWALEREQYF.

This clonotype was seen a handful of times. This chain links TRBV12-3 or TRBV12-4 with TRBJ2-5; 7 nucleotides match TRBD1. The length of the CDR3 is 15 residues. The J segment lost 4 bases and the V segment lost 5 bases, leaving 10 bases of the junction unmatched. CDR3 bases: TGTGCCAGCAGTCCGCCGACAGGGTTGGGAGAGACCCAGTACTTC. Amino acids: CASSPPTGLGETQYF.

The gene calls are TRBV6-5 and TRBJ1-4, with D possibly matching TRBD1 (6 bases). Trimming took 6 bases from V and 8 from J, leaving 13 bases between them. Germline V gives CDR1 MNHEY, CDR2 SVGAGI. The CDR3 spans 13 residues. The CDR3 loop reads CASSPGASEKLFF. DNA for the CDR3: TGTGCCAGCAGCCCGGGGGCTTCGGAAAAACTGTTTTTT.

This clonotype was detected once. The chain employs TRBV4-2 and TRBJ2-5; the match to TRBD1 covers 9 bases. The CDR3 has 15 amino acids. J was trimmed by 3 bases and V by 0 bases; bases with no gene match: 2. Germline-derived CDR1 and CDR2 are LGHNA and YNFKEQ. CDR3 coding DNA: TGTGCCAGCAGCCAAGAAGGGACAGGGAAAGAGACCCAGTACTTC. Its translation: CASSQEGTGKETQYF.

This clonotype has a handful of counts. The J gene is TRBJ2-7, the V gene TRBV4-1, with 10 bases that match TRBD1. Germline-derived CDR1 and CDR2 are MGHRA and YSYEKL. This CDR3 is built from 15 residues. V shed 3 bases, J shed 1 base, and the junction held 3 bases outside the gene matches. For the CDR3, the DNA is TGCGCCAGCAGCCAGGACAGGGGGGGATCCTACGAGCAGTACTTC. Translating it yields CASSQDRGGSYEQYF.

The CDR3 sequence is CASSVEGRGSPLHF. CDR3 nucleotide sequence: TGTGCCAGCAGCGTAGAAGGTAGGGGGTCACCCCTCCACTTT. The J gene is TRBJ1-6, the V gene TRBV9, with a weak D call TRBD1 (6 bases). Germline CDR1 reads SGDLS; CDR2 reads YYNGEE. The CDR3 has 14 amino acids. The V and J ends lost 0 bases and 10 bases respectively, with 11 bases between them.